This is a list of T cell receptor beta chains from one sample in a study of identical twins. Via MiXCR, TCRdb re-called the 5' RACE reads, giving one row per CDR3 protein. The table shows roughly 500,000 distinct CDR3 sequences, with roughly a fifth occurring only once. Separately, the same data were catalogued under a study of T cells expressing NK-cell markers.

The sequencing sample was made of CD4+ T cells sorted from blood. Source of these receptors: a woman between 18 and 29 years old in good health. The CDR3 runs from the conserved cysteine through the conserved F or W. Each record gives: clone size, D gene, J gene, V gene, CDR3 protein, CDR3 DNA. D genes are given only for firm matches. Not every row has a clone size; where given, it reads once, few, many or a size class.

clone_size: many; d_call: NA; j_call: TRBJ2-1; v_call: TRBV12-3/TRBV12-4; cdr3_aa: CASSFGGGEQFF; cdr3_nt: TGTGCCAGCAGTTTCGGGGGTGGGGAGCAGTTCTTC
clone_size: NA; d_call: TRBD1; j_call: TRBJ2-7; v_call: TRBV5-1; cdr3_aa: CASSRPTGTVTYEQYF; cdr3_nt: TGCGCCAGCAGCCGGCCTACCGGGACAGTGACGTACGAGCAGTACTTC
clone_size: NA; d_call: NA; j_call: TRBJ1-1; v_call: TRBV20-1; cdr3_aa: CSARNTDNTEAFF; cdr3_nt: TGCAGTGCTAGAAATACCGACAACACTGAAGCTTTCTTT
clone_size: few; d_call: NA; j_call: TRBJ1-1; v_call: TRBV12-3/TRBV12-4; cdr3_aa: CASKEGAGMEAFF; cdr3_nt: TGTGCCAGCAAGGAGGGTGCCGGGATGGAAGCTTTCTTT
clone_size: NA; d_call: NA; j_call: TRBJ2-5; v_call: TRBV20-1; cdr3_aa: CSAISGRGTQYF; cdr3_nt: TGCAGTGCTATTAGCGGAAGGGGGACCCAGTACTTC
clone_size: NA; d_call: NA; j_call: TRBJ1-2; v_call: TRBV18; cdr3_aa: CASSPNDRTWDGYTF; cdr3_nt: TGTGCCAGCTCACCTAATGACAGAACCTGGGATGGCTACACCTTC
clone_size: NA; d_call: NA; j_call: TRBJ1-2; v_call: TRBV5-4; cdr3_aa: CASSLDTVPRGYTF; cdr3_nt: TGTGCCAGCAGCTTGGACACAGTCCCTCGGGGGTACACCTTC
clone_size: NA; d_call: TRBD2; j_call: TRBJ2-7; v_call: TRBV10-3; cdr3_aa: CAISGLAGPYEQYF; cdr3_nt: TGTGCCATCAGTGGACTAGCGGGGCCCTACGAGCAGTACTTC
clone_size: NA; d_call: NA; j_call: TRBJ2-5; v_call: TRBV11-2; cdr3_aa: CASSLDLEGTQYF; cdr3_nt: TGTGCCAGCAGCTTAGATTTGGAGGGAACCCAGTACTTC
clone_size: few; d_call: NA; j_call: TRBJ2-2; v_call: TRBV3-1; cdr3_aa: CASSQVRRSARRELFF; cdr3_nt: TGTGCCAGCAGCCAAGTCCGCCGGTCAGCCCGTAGGGAGCTGTTTTTT
clone_size: few; d_call: NA; j_call: TRBJ2-7; v_call: TRBV12-3/TRBV12-4; cdr3_aa: CASRLPARYEQYF; cdr3_nt: TGTGCCAGCAGACTACCGGCCCGCTACGAGCAGTACTTC
clone_size: NA; d_call: TRBD1; j_call: TRBJ1-5; v_call: TRBV5-6; cdr3_aa: CASSFFRQGPNQPQHF; cdr3_nt: TGTGCCAGCAGCTTTTTCAGACAGGGCCCGAATCAGCCCCAGCATTTT
clone_size: once; d_call: NA; j_call: TRBJ2-7; v_call: TRBV5-1; cdr3_aa: CASSLSLSYEQYF; cdr3_nt: TGCGCCAGCAGCTTGAGTCTTTCCTACGAGCAGTACTTC
clone_size: NA; d_call: TRBD2; j_call: TRBJ2-7; v_call: TRBV20-1; cdr3_aa: CSAAPGTSNYEQYF; cdr3_nt: TGCAGTGCAGCCCCCGGGACTAGCAACTACGAGCAGTACTTC
clone_size: NA; d_call: TRBD1; j_call: TRBJ2-1; v_call: TRBV5-1; cdr3_aa: CASSIQGGVNNEQFF; cdr3_nt: TGCGCCAGCAGCATACAGGGGGGTGTGAACAATGAGCAGTTCTTC
clone_size: NA; d_call: TRBD1; j_call: TRBJ1-1; v_call: TRBV18; cdr3_aa: CASSPTDRGRPGAFF; cdr3_nt: TGTGCCAGCTCACCAACGGACAGGGGTCGTCCCGGGGCTTTCTTT
clone_size: NA; d_call: TRBD2; j_call: TRBJ2-3; v_call: TRBV5-1; cdr3_aa: CASSSLAGDTDTQYF; cdr3_nt: TGCGCCAGCAGCTCACTAGCGGGAGACACAGATACGCAGTATTTT
clone_size: NA; d_call: NA; j_call: TRBJ2-7; v_call: TRBV29-1; cdr3_aa: CSVVTPSYEQYF; cdr3_nt: TGCAGCGTTGTTACGCCTTCCTACGAGCAGTACTTC
clone_size: few; d_call: NA; j_call: TRBJ2-1; v_call: TRBV7-3; cdr3_aa: CASSLTSWDNEQFF; cdr3_nt: TGTGCCAGCAGCTTGACGTCTTGGGACAATGAGCAGTTCTTC
clone_size: NA; d_call: TRBD2; j_call: TRBJ2-1; v_call: TRBV9; cdr3_aa: CASSRDPTSGLGGGNEQFF; cdr3_nt: TGTGCCAGCAGCCGAGACCCGACTAGCGGCCTCGGAGGGGGCAATGAGCAGTTCTTC
clone_size: few; d_call: NA; j_call: TRBJ1-6; v_call: TRBV3-1; cdr3_aa: CASSQIDSPLHF; cdr3_nt: TGTGCCAGCAGCCAAATTGACTCACCCCTCCACTTT
clone_size: few; d_call: NA; j_call: TRBJ2-1; v_call: TRBV6-2/TRBV6-3; cdr3_aa: CASSFHIYNEQFF; cdr3_nt: TGTGCCAGCAGTTTCCATATCTACAATGAGCAGTTCTTC
clone_size: few; d_call: TRBD1; j_call: TRBJ2-7; v_call: TRBV28; cdr3_aa: CASSQLRTGYYEQYF; cdr3_nt: TGTGCCAGCAGTCAACTGAGGACAGGGTACTACGAGCAGTACTTC
clone_size: NA; d_call: TRBD2; j_call: TRBJ2-5; v_call: TRBV20-1; cdr3_aa: CSASGGGPSETQYF; cdr3_nt: TGCAGTGCTAGTGGGGGGGGTCCGAGTGAGACCCAGTACTTC
clone_size: many; d_call: NA; j_call: TRBJ2-7; v_call: TRBV6-5; cdr3_aa: CASSYDSYEQYF; cdr3_nt: TGTGCCAGCAGTTACGACAGCTACGAGCAGTACTTC
clone_size: NA; d_call: NA; j_call: TRBJ1-2; v_call: TRBV6-5; cdr3_aa: CASSYEVTDSYTF; cdr3_nt: TGTGCCAGCAGTTACGAAGTTACGGATAGCTACACCTTC
clone_size: NA; d_call: NA; j_call: TRBJ2-5; v_call: TRBV7-6; cdr3_aa: CASSSSGSETQYF; cdr3_nt: TGTGCCAGCAGCTCAAGCGGGTCGGAGACCCAGTACTTC
clone_size: few; d_call: NA; j_call: TRBJ1-2; v_call: TRBV5-1; cdr3_aa: CASSPDGQNYGYTF; cdr3_nt: TGCGCCAGCAGCCCCGACGGCCAGAACTATGGCTACACCTTC
clone_size: NA; d_call: NA; j_call: TRBJ1-1; v_call: TRBV10-3; cdr3_aa: CAISRGGGAEAFF; cdr3_nt: TGTGCCATCAGTCGAGGGGGGGGAGCTGAAGCTTTCTTT
clone_size: NA; d_call: NA; j_call: TRBJ1-2; v_call: TRBV20-1; cdr3_aa: CSAPDRLYGYTF; cdr3_nt: TGCAGTGCTCCAGACAGGCTCTATGGCTACACCTTC
clone_size: NA; d_call: TRBD2; j_call: TRBJ2-1; v_call: TRBV20-1; cdr3_aa: CSAKDGLAGKAHEQFF; cdr3_nt: TGCAGTGCTAAGGATGGACTAGCGGGAAAAGCGCATGAGCAGTTCTTC
clone_size: NA; d_call: NA; j_call: TRBJ2-1; v_call: TRBV19; cdr3_aa: CASSSWRGEDNDEQFF; cdr3_nt: TGTGCCAGTAGTTCTTGGCGCGGGGAGGACAACGATGAGCAGTTCTTC
clone_size: NA; d_call: NA; j_call: TRBJ2-5; v_call: TRBV20-1; cdr3_aa: CSAPNPRGTQETQYF; cdr3_nt: TGCAGTGCTCCTAACCCCCGAGGGACCCAAGAGACCCAGTACTTC
clone_size: few; d_call: NA; j_call: TRBJ2-7; v_call: TRBV5-1; cdr3_aa: CASSLEMGQAGEQYF; cdr3_nt: TGCGCCAGCAGCTTGGAAATGGGGCAGGCTGGCGAGCAGTACTTC
clone_size: NA; d_call: NA; j_call: TRBJ2-7; v_call: TRBV29-1; cdr3_aa: CSVEGFGTAGEQYF; cdr3_nt: TGCAGCGTTGAAGGGTTTGGGACGGCCGGCGAGCAGTACTTC
clone_size: many; d_call: NA; j_call: TRBJ2-5; v_call: TRBV6-2/TRBV6-3; cdr3_aa: CASSYSETQYF; cdr3_nt: TGTGCCAGCAGTTACTCGGAGACCCAGTACTTC
clone_size: many; d_call: TRBD1; j_call: TRBJ1-3; v_call: TRBV7-6; cdr3_aa: CASSPGQGLLSSGNTIYF; cdr3_nt: TGTGCCAGCAGCCCGGGACAGGGGCTCCTAAGCTCTGGAAACACCATATATTTT
clone_size: many; d_call: NA; j_call: TRBJ2-5; v_call: TRBV7-9; cdr3_aa: CASSATGLPYQETQYF; cdr3_nt: TGTGCCAGCAGCGCCACGGGACTTCCGTACCAAGAGACCCAGTACTTC
clone_size: many; d_call: TRBD1; j_call: TRBJ1-2; v_call: TRBV12-3/TRBV12-4; cdr3_aa: CASRPWTGPGYTF; cdr3_nt: TGTGCCAGCAGACCCTGGACAGGCCCCGGCTACACCTTC
clone_size: NA; d_call: TRBD2; j_call: TRBJ2-3; v_call: TRBV5-5; cdr3_aa: CASNHLSGRAPDTQYF; cdr3_nt: TGTGCCAGCAACCACTTAAGCGGGAGGGCCCCAGATACGCAGTATTTT
clone_size: few; d_call: NA; j_call: TRBJ2-1; v_call: TRBV4-3; cdr3_aa: CASSRHTMTYNEQFF; cdr3_nt: TGCGCCAGCAGCCGACATACCATGACCTACAATGAGCAGTTCTTC
clone_size: few; d_call: TRBD2; j_call: TRBJ2-7; v_call: TRBV20-1; cdr3_aa: CSARVGTNYEQYF; cdr3_nt: TGCAGTGCTAGAGTGGGGACTAACTACGAGCAGTACTTC
clone_size: once; d_call: NA; j_call: TRBJ2-3; v_call: TRBV11-3; cdr3_aa: CASSLAHTTTDTQYF; cdr3_nt: TGTGCCAGCAGCTTAGCACATACTACCACAGATACGCAGTATTTT
clone_size: once; d_call: NA; j_call: TRBJ1-6; v_call: TRBV5-1; cdr3_aa: CASSLEERASYNSPLHF; cdr3_nt: TGCGCCAGCAGCTTGGAGGAGCGGGCCTCCTATAATTCACCCCTCCACTTT
clone_size: NA; d_call: TRBD2; j_call: TRBJ2-1; v_call: TRBV5-5; cdr3_aa: CASSLAGELNEQFF; cdr3_nt: TGTGCCAGCAGCTTAGCGGGAGAGCTCAATGAGCAGTTCTTC
clone_size: few; d_call: NA; j_call: TRBJ2-1; v_call: TRBV20-1; cdr3_aa: CSASLSYNEQFF; cdr3_nt: TGCAGTGCTAGCTTATCCTACAATGAGCAGTTCTTC
clone_size: few; d_call: NA; j_call: TRBJ1-1; v_call: TRBV6-1; cdr3_aa: CASRITENTEAFF; cdr3_nt: TGTGCCAGCAGGATAACAGAGAACACTGAAGCTTTCTTT
clone_size: NA; d_call: NA; j_call: TRBJ1-1; v_call: TRBV4-3; cdr3_aa: CASSQGPTVNTEAFF; cdr3_nt: TGCGCCAGCAGCCAAGGTCCGACAGTGAACACTGAAGCTTTCTTT
clone_size: few; d_call: NA; j_call: TRBJ1-5; v_call: TRBV20-1; cdr3_aa: CSARDGGQEVWQPQHF; cdr3_nt: TGCAGTGCTAGAGATGGGGGGCAGGAGGTTTGGCAGCCCCAGCATTTT
clone_size: few; d_call: TRBD1; j_call: TRBJ1-2; v_call: TRBV4-2; cdr3_aa: CASSQDAGQGFYYGYTF; cdr3_nt: TGTGCCAGCAGCCAAGATGCGGGACAGGGCTTTTACTATGGCTACACCTTC
clone_size: NA; d_call: NA; j_call: TRBJ1-2; v_call: TRBV2; cdr3_aa: CASSAGAGYGYTF; cdr3_nt: TGTGCCAGCAGTGCCGGGGCCGGGTATGGCTACACCTTC
clone_size: many; d_call: NA; j_call: TRBJ1-1; v_call: TRBV5-1; cdr3_aa: CASSFPDRSNTEAFF; cdr3_nt: TGCGCCAGCAGCTTTCCGGACAGATCGAACACTGAAGCTTTCTTT
clone_size: few; d_call: NA; j_call: TRBJ2-7; v_call: TRBV5-1; cdr3_aa: CASWDLTNYEQYF; cdr3_nt: TGCGCCAGCTGGGACCTGACGAACTACGAGCAGTACTTC
clone_size: many; d_call: NA; j_call: TRBJ2-5; v_call: TRBV5-1; cdr3_aa: CASSLDWQETQYF; cdr3_nt: TGCGCCAGCAGCTTGGATTGGCAAGAGACCCAGTACTTC
clone_size: NA; d_call: TRBD2; j_call: TRBJ2-7; v_call: TRBV6-2/TRBV6-3; cdr3_aa: CASRSASGGLLSGEQYF; cdr3_nt: TGTGCCAGCAGGTCGGCTAGCGGGGGTCTCCTATCAGGGGAGCAGTACTTC
clone_size: few; d_call: NA; j_call: TRBJ2-2; v_call: TRBV10-3; cdr3_aa: CAISEFDRNTGELFF; cdr3_nt: TGTGCCATCAGTGAGTTCGACAGAAACACCGGGGAGCTGTTTTTT
clone_size: NA; d_call: NA; j_call: TRBJ2-3; v_call: TRBV4-1; cdr3_aa: CASSQDQDGYTDTQYF; cdr3_nt: TGCGCCAGCAGCCAAGATCAGGACGGATACACAGATACGCAGTATTTT